In its sample, the clone carrying this T cell receptor (beta chain) was seen a few times. Antigen unknown. The sample comes from a study of response to subunit inactivated influenza vaccine. This CDR3 contains 14 residues. The V and J ends lost 5 bases and 8 bases, in that order; junction bases with no gene match: 11. Study-wide findings and caveats: Authors suggested few new T cells are recruited by each seasonal influenza vaccination.

TCRdb re-analysed the RT-PCR reads in MiXCR, keeping a single row per CDR3 protein. The sample yields around 320,000 distinct CDR3 sequences, 20% to 25% seen once. The V gene is TRBV12-3 or TRBV12-4, the J gene TRBJ1-2, with TRBD1 matching 7 bases. Sequenced material: PBMCs from blood, taken less than 22 months after vaccination. The clonotype originates from a man aged 50-75 years who received an inactivated influenza vaccine. The CDR3 reads CASSRQGISSGYTF. The CDR3 bases are TGTGCCAGCAGTAGACAGGGTATTAGTAGCGGCTACACCTTC.